The 18 T cell receptor beta chains listed next were all sequenced from one sample in a study of T-cell reconstitution after alpha-beta-depleted transplantation in children. Unique molecular identifiers were built into the TCRbeta library. Each CDR3 protein gets one entry after TCRdb re-called the PCR reads with MiXCR. The sample contains about 90,000 distinct CDR3 sequences, roughly 8.4% of which appear only once. Material: PBMCs from the stem cell graft donor, obtained from the stem cell graft. The receptors originated from a human donor who donated a stem cell graft to a child with congenital amegakaryocytic thrombocytopenia.

This clonotype appeared many times. The rearrangement joins TRBV5-6 to TRBJ1-1; D gene uncertain. V was cut by 0 bases and J by 1 base, with 1 base left in between. Germline lookup yields CDR1 SGHDT and CDR2 YYEEEE. This CDR3 is 12 amino acids long. Here the CDR3 reads CASSLANTEAFF. Here the CDR3 DNA reads TGTGCCAGCAGCTTGGCGAACACTGAAGCTTTCTTT.

This clonotype was detected many times. The conserved final phenylalanine or tryptophan is absent from the CDR3, which likely points to a read error. The V gene is TRBV5-1, the J gene TRBJ2-7; 7 bases agree with TRBD2. The CDR3 has 14 residues. Trimming at V came to 4 bases and at J to 2 bases, leaving 6 bases not matched to a gene. CDR1 SGHRS and CDR2 YFSETQ come from the germline V gene. The CDR3 protein is CASSQGTIPYEQYL. CDR3 DNA: TGCGCCAGCAGCCAAGGGACTATTCCCTACGAGCAGTACCTC.

This clonotype was counted at least ten times. The V call is TRBV12-3 or TRBV12-4, the J call TRBJ1-2, with 8 bases fitting TRBD1. The CDR3 covers 15 residues. J was trimmed by 3 bases and V by 1 base; bases with no gene match: 4. In DNA form, the CDR3 reads TGTGCCAGCAGTTTAGGGACAGGGAACGACTATGGCTACACCTTC. Translating it yields CASSLGTGNDYGYTF.

Many counts were recorded for this clonotype. The rearrangement joins TRBV11-2 to TRBJ2-1; tentatively, D is TRBD2 (6 bases). Per the germline V gene, CDR1 is SGHAT and CDR2 is FQNNGV. The CDR3 length is 15 residues. V was shortened by 5 bases and J by 8 bases, with 19 bases between the two germline ends. As DNA, the CDR3 is TGTGCCAGCAGCCAAGAGCGGGTATCGGCGGATGAGCAGTTCTTC. The encoded protein is CASSQERVSADEQFF.

This clonotype was recorded at least ten times. The V and J genes are TRBV25-1 and TRBJ2-2; D unresolved. Trimming cost V 5 bases and J 6 bases, with 4 bases left between them. Germline V gene lookup returns CDR1 MGHDK and CDR2 SYGVNS. The CDR3 totals 11 residues. The CDR3 spells CASSLSGELFF. The CDR3 DNA reads as TGTGCCAGCAGTCTGTCCGGGGAGCTGTTTTTT.

This clonotype was seen ten or more times. The chain carries TRBV12-3 or TRBV12-4 and TRBJ1-6, with 7 positions matching TRBD1. V dropped 6 bases and J dropped 7; count of bases not matched to a gene: 6. This CDR3 contains 14 residues. The CDR3 protein is CASSRSGGNSPLHF. In DNA, the CDR3 is TGTGCCAGCAGCCGCTCAGGGGGAAATTCACCCCTCCACTTT.

This clonotype was seen repeatedly, ten times or more. This sequence joins TRBV12-3 or TRBV12-4 and TRBJ1-2, with D maybe TRBD1 (6 bases). This CDR3 has 15 residues. Trimming pared 6 bases from V and 2 bases from J, leaving 16 bases between. For the CDR3, the DNA is TGTGCCAGCAGCCCCGGGACAACCACCAACTATGGCTACACCTTC. The encoded protein is CASSPGTTTNYGYTF.

This clonotype was seen at least ten times. The V and J genes are TRBV2 and TRBJ2-7; D is ambiguous. Per the germline V gene, CDR1 is SNHLY and CDR2 is FYNNEI. V shed 4 bases and J shed 5 bases, with 3 bases lying between them. The CDR3 runs 10 residues. The CDR3 region has the DNA TGTGCCAGCAGTGTCCACGAGCAGTACTTC. It specifies CASSVHEQYF.

This clonotype was seen many times. The rearrangement joins TRBV7-9 to TRBJ1-2; D is unresolved. The CDR3 runs to 12 residues. Germline V lookup: CDR1 SEHNR, CDR2 FQNEAQ (reference sequence). V lost 6 bases to trimming and J lost 7 bases, with 12 bases between them. The CDR3 here is CASSWTWGGYTF. The CDR3 DNA is TGTGCCAGCAGTTGGACTTGGGGTGGCTACACCTTC.

In its sample, this clonotype was seen many times. CDR3 amino acids: CASRTTGNHEQYF. For the CDR3, the DNA is TGTGCCAGCAGAACGACAGGTAACCACGAGCAGTACTTC. The rearrangement joins TRBV12-3 or TRBV12-4 to TRBJ2-7, with D maybe TRBD1 (6 bases). V gave up 6 bases and J gave up 5 bases, with 14 bases separating them. The CDR3 is made up of 13 amino acids.

In this sample, this clonotype turned up many times. The chain is built from TRBV12-3 or TRBV12-4 and TRBJ2-7, with 9 bases fitting TRBD1. The trim removed 6 bases at V and 2 bases at J, leaving 5 bases unmatched. The CDR3 is 14 amino acids. The CDR3 sequence: CASSPRTGAYEQYF. Here the CDR3 DNA reads TGTGCCAGCAGCCCACGGACAGGGGCCTACGAGCAGTACTTC.

This clonotype was counted many times. The V and J genes are TRBV21-1 and TRBJ1-5; the tabulated D call, TRBD1, remains unverified against the DNA. TRBV21-1 is listed as a pseudogene. The CDR3 runs 19 residues. CDR3 loop: CASRTSGTGGLAGNQPQHF. As DNA, the CDR3 is TGTGCCAGCAGGACATCCGGGACAGGGGGCTTAGCCGGCAATCAGCCCCAGCATTTT.

This clonotype was seen many times. This chain uses TRBV12-3 or TRBV12-4 with TRBJ2-7, with TRBD1 matching over 7 bases. With 5 bases clipped from V and 1 base from J, the junction kept 2 bases outside the gene matches. The CDR3 length is 13 residues. The CDR3 bases are TGTGCCAGCAGTCGGGACAGATCCTACGAGCAGTACTTC. This sequence encodes CASSRDRSYEQYF.

The V gene is TRBV25-1, the J gene TRBJ1-4; TRBD1 matches at 9 bases. V shed 5 bases and J 8 bases; nucleotides not matched to a gene: 6. CDR3 length: 14 amino acids. Germline-derived CDR1 and CDR2 are MGHDK and SYGVNS. This CDR3 is CASSPGQGLEKLFF. The CDR3 coding sequence is TGTGCCAGCAGTCCGGGACAGGGATTGGAAAAACTGTTTTTT.

This clonotype was observed at least ten times. The chain links TRBV3-1 to TRBJ2-5; D perhaps matches TRBD2 (5 bases). V shed 6 bases and J shed 7 bases, with 12 bases lying between them. Per germline, CDR1 LGHDT and CDR2 YNNKEL (reference sequence). This CDR3 is 12 amino acids long. CDR3 nucleotide sequence: TGTGCCAGCAGTCGCCCACGGGGGACCCAGTACTTC. Translated, it gives CASSRPRGTQYF.

This clonotype was seen at least ten times. This CDR3 reads CASSQDTHHVQPQHF. In DNA form, the CDR3 reads TGCGCCAGCAGCCAAGATACTCACCATGTTCAGCCCCAGCATTTT. The rearrangement joins TRBV4-1 to TRBJ1-5; D is unclear. This CDR3 is 15 amino acids long. The V end lost 0 bases, the J end lost 6 bases, and 12 bases lay between the germline ends. Germline-derived CDR1 and CDR2 are MGHRA and YSYEKL.

This clonotype was counted a single time. Since no conserved phenylalanine or tryptophan closes the CDR3, a read error is the likely cause. The chain employs TRBV12-3 or TRBV12-4 and TRBJ2-1; unclear D gene. The CDR3 has 14 amino acids. The V end lost 6 bases, the J end lost 9 bases, and 18 bases lay between the germline ends. The CDR3 here is CASSLPRGWGEQFL. The DNA of the CDR3 is TGTGCCAGCAGCCTACCTAGAGGTTGGGGTGAGCAGTTCTTG.

This clonotype was counted ten times or more. CDR3 sequence (DNA): TGTGCCAGCAGCAACCGACAGATTTGGTACTTC. It is translated as CASSNRQIWYF. The chain uses TRBV3-1 and TRBJ2-7; tentative D call: TRBD1 (5 bases). The length of the CDR3 is 11 residues. Per germline, CDR1 LGHDT and CDR2 YNNKEL (reference sequence). Trimming left V 5 bases short and J 12 bases short, with 14 bases between.